These T cell receptor beta chains were read from a single sample in a study of T cell repertoires in cytomegalovirus infection. Their recognized antigens are unknown. TCRdb re-called the reads with MiXCR, one entry per CDR3 protein. The sample carries around 900,000 distinct CDR3 sequences, more than 25% recorded once. Material: cultured CD8+ T cells from PBMCs, obtained from culture after CMV antigen stimulation. Every receptor here comes from a human donor in good health (CMV status not recorded). Some clones in this sample may be carry-over from other donors' samples. Each CDR3 is given with its conserved first and last residue. The D gene is left open where the match is weak. Size tells how often a clone was seen (once, few, many) or the class of an expanded clone, and some rows leave it out.

J	D	size	V	DNA	CDR3
TRBJ2-1	TRBD2	-	TRBV10-3	TGTGCCATCAGTCTTACCGGGACTAGCGGGGGGAATGAGCAGTTCTTC	CAISLTGTSGGNEQFF
TRBJ2-1	TRBD1	-	TRBV6-6	TGTGCCAGCAGTATAGAACCGACAGGGGGCTTCTACAATGAGCAGTTCTTC	CASSIEPTGGFYNEQFF
TRBJ2-3	-	few	TRBV2	TGTGCCAGCCAGTGGGGCTACGGAGAGGATACGCAGTATTTT	CASQWGYGEDTQYF
TRBJ2-7	-	-	TRBV6-8	TGTGCCAGCAGCCCCTCCCACAGCAACTCCTACGAGCAGTACTTC	CASSPSHSNSYEQYF
TRBJ1-5	-	-	TRBV5-6	TGTGCCAGCAGCTTGGCCGGGACAACAAGCAATCAGCCCCAGCATTTT	CASSLAGTTSNQPQHF
TRBJ2-1	-	-	TRBV9	TGTGCCAGCAGTCTCGGACGGGGCCAGTTCTTC	CASSLGRGQFF
TRBJ1-1	-	many	TRBV7-6	TGTGCCAGCAGCTCTCCTTTGGGGGGGGCAGGGACTGAAGCTTTCTTT	CASSSPLGGAGTEAFF
TRBJ1-6	-	-	TRBV4-1	TGCGCCAGCAGCCAAGCGGACAAACCTGGCTCACCCCTCCACTTT	CASSQADKPGSPLHF
TRBJ1-5	TRBD1	-	TRBV27	TGTGCCAACAGTACGACAGGGAGCAATCAGCCCCAGCATTTT	CANSTTGSNQPQHF
TRBJ2-3	TRBD2	-	TRBV12-3/TRBV12-4	TGTGTCAGCACCGAGACGAGCGGGGGGGCAGATACGCAGTATTTT	CVSTETSGGADTQYF
TRBJ2-5	-	few	TRBV6-1	TGTGCCAGCAGCCTGAGGGGGGGGAGAACCTCCTACCAAGAGACCCAGTACTTC	CASSLRGGRTSYQETQYF
TRBJ1-1	-	-	TRBV12-3/TRBV12-4	TGTGCCAGCAGGGCCTCCGGGACGTCTTTCTTT	CASRASGTSFF
TRBJ2-1	-	few	TRBV9	TGTGCCAGCAGTGACCCTCGGGGGAGCAATGAGCAGTTCTTC	CASSDPRGSNEQFF
TRBJ1-1	-	-	TRBV12-3/TRBV12-4	TGTGTCAGCAGTCCGTCCACAGGTGAAGCTTTCTTT	CVSSPSTGEAFF
TRBJ2-3	TRBD2	-	TRBV12-5	TGTGCTAGTGGTTTTATACTCGACGGGCGGGGGGGCCAGGGAGATACGCAGTATTTT	CASGFILDGRGGQGDTQYF
TRBJ2-2	-	-	TRBV6-2/TRBV6-3	TGTGCCAGCAGTTCACTCATTAACACCGGGGAGCTGTTTTTT	CASSSLINTGELFF
TRBJ2-7	TRBD1	-	TRBV7-8	TGTGCCAGCAGCCCCTCCAGGGGGCTGGCCTACGAGCAGTACTTC	CASSPSRGLAYEQYF
TRBJ1-1	-	few	TRBV10-2	TGCGCCAGCAGTGAGGAAGCTGAAGCTTTCTTT	CASSEEAEAFF
TRBJ2-7	-	-	TRBV6-5	TGTGCCAGCAGTTATGCCGGGACCTCGGACGAGCAGTACTTC	CASSYAGTSDEQYF
TRBJ1-2	-	few	TRBV6-1	TGTGCCAGCAGCAGCGAGGGTTTTGTCAGGGGCTACACCTTC	CASSSEGFVRGYTF
TRBJ1-4	TRBD1	few	TRBV24-1	TGTGCCACCAGTGATCTACAGGGGGCTCGGGAAAAACTGTTTTTT	CATSDLQGAREKLFF
TRBJ2-6	TRBD1	few	TRBV7-9	TGTGCCAGCAGCACGGGACAGTTAACCTCTGGGGCCAACGTCCTGACTTTC	CASSTGQLTSGANVLTF
TRBJ2-6	-	-	TRBV19	TGTGCCAGTGGTCGAACGGTTTCTGGGGCCAACGTCCTGACTTTC	CASGRTVSGANVLTF
TRBJ2-2	-	-	TRBV27	TGTGCCAGCAGCCAATCGACCCGGCAGGAGAACACCGGGGAGCTGTTTTTT	CASSQSTRQENTGELFF
TRBJ1-1	-	few	TRBV19	TGTGCCAGTAGTTTCGGGACGCTTGAAGCTTTCTTT	CASSFGTLEAFF
TRBJ1-4	-	-	TRBV12-3/TRBV12-4	TGTGCCAGCAGTCTACCCCCTGAAAAACTGTTTTTT	CASSLPPEKLFF
TRBJ2-2	-	many	TRBV7-9	TGTGCCAGTAACAAGCCCACCGGGGAGCTGTTTTTT	CASNKPTGELFF
TRBJ2-3	-	few	TRBV27	TGTGCCAGTAGCCCGACTAGAGCAGATACGCAGTATTTT	CASSPTRADTQYF
TRBJ2-2	TRBD1	few	TRBV5-1	TGCGCCAGCAGCTTCGGCAGGGGGCCGGACGGGGAGCTGTTTTTT	CASSFGRGPDGELFF
TRBJ1-5	-	-	TRBV5-4	TGTGCCAGCAGCCTCCCGGGCGTCGGACAGCCCCAGCATTTT	CASSLPGVGQPQHF
TRBJ2-6	-	-	TRBV10-3	TGTGCCATCACCAAATATAACATTCCCTCTGGGGCCAACGTCCTGACTTTC	CAITKYNIPSGANVLTF
TRBJ2-3	TRBD1	-	TRBV5-1	TGCGCCAGCAGCAAGGACAGGGGGCTGAGGGATACGCAGTATTTT	CASSKDRGLRDTQYF
TRBJ2-2	-	few	TRBV15	TGTGCCACCAGCAGAGATGCGAACACCGGGGAGCTGTTTTTT	CATSRDANTGELFF
TRBJ1-1	-	few	TRBV7-6	TGTGCCAGCAGCTTGGAGCCTTTTTCGAACACTGAAGCTTTCTTT	CASSLEPFSNTEAFF
TRBJ1-6	-	many	TRBV7-2	TGTGCCAGCAGCTTTATTGGCAGCTTCGGTTCACCCCTCCACTTT	CASSFIGSFGSPLHF
TRBJ2-3	-	-	TRBV7-9	TGTGCCAGCACCCCCCCCGGGGTTAGCACAGATACGCAGTATTTT	CASTPPGVSTDTQYF
TRBJ1-1	TRBD1	-	TRBV19	TGTGCCAGTAGACCCAGGGGGACCACTGAAGCTTTCTTT	CASRPRGTTEAFF
TRBJ1-1	TRBD1	-	TRBV19	TGTGCCAGTAGTCCCGGGGGGACAGGGTACACTGAAGCTTTCTTT	CASSPGGTGYTEAFF
TRBJ1-2	-	few	TRBV7-9	TGTGCCAGCAGCTTAGAGGGGGGCAGTCGCTATGGCTACACCTTC	CASSLEGGSRYGYTF
TRBJ1-1	TRBD1	-	TRBV7-9	TGTGCCAGCAGCTCAAAATCGGGACAGGGGCCTAACACTGAAGCTTTCTTT	CASSSKSGQGPNTEAFF
TRBJ1-1	-	-	TRBV7-9	TGTGCCAGCAGCTTAGCGTGGCAGGGCCAGGATGCTGAAGCTTTCTTT	CASSLAWQGQDAEAFF
TRBJ2-7	TRBD1	few	TRBV27	TGTGCCAGCAGTGTGGGACAGGCCTACGAGCAGTACTTC	CASSVGQAYEQYF
TRBJ1-5	-	few	TRBV19	TGTGCCAGTAGTCCCACCCACGGTCAGCCCCAGCATTTT	CASSPTHGQPQHF
TRBJ1-2	-	-	TRBV24-1	TGTGCCACCAGTGATTCCCGTGGAGGGGGCTATGGCTACACCTTC	CATSDSRGGGYGYTF
TRBJ2-2	-	many	TRBV7-9	TGTGCCAGCAGCCGGGGACCCGGGGAGCTGTTTTTT	CASSRGPGELFF
TRBJ2-3	-	few	TRBV10-2	TGCGCCAGCAGCCGCGCGGGCCCCACAGATACGCAGTATTTT	CASSRAGPTDTQYF
TRBJ1-1	-	-	TRBV15	TGTGCCACCAGCCCCATTACCCAGGGTTCCGACACTGAAGCTTTCTTT	CATSPITQGSDTEAFF
TRBJ1-3	TRBD1	many	TRBV6-1	TGTGCCAGCAGCAGGGACAGGGGAAACACCATATATTTT	CASSRDRGNTIYF
TRBJ2-5	TRBD2	few	TRBV7-9	TGTGCCAGCAACAAACTAGCGGGGGCCCAAGAGACCCAGTACTTC	CASNKLAGAQETQYF
TRBJ1-1	-	-	TRBV12-3/TRBV12-4	TGTGCCTGCAGTTTAGCTATGAACACTGAAGCTTTCTTT	CACSLAMNTEAFF
TRBJ1-2	TRBD1	-	TRBV7-2	TGTGCCAGCAGCAGAACCGGGACAGGGGGCCAGGGCTACACCTTC	CASSRTGTGGQGYTF
TRBJ1-2	-	-	TRBV10-3	TGTGCCACCCTCGGGGCCGGGCCCTCCACATTTAACTATGGCTACACCTTC	CATLGAGPSTFNYGYTF
TRBJ1-2	-	many	TRBV12-3/TRBV12-4	TGTGCCAGCAGTTTAACCCCCAGGGCGCATGGCTACACCTTC	CASSLTPRAHGYTF
TRBJ1-5	-	-	TRBV6-5	TGTGCCAGCAGTTACGCGGAGGCGAATCAGCCCCAGCATTTT	CASSYAEANQPQHF